Listed below are T cell receptor beta chains from one sample, sequenced in a study. A single record per CDR3 protein comes from TCRdb applying MiXCR to the 5' RACE reads. The repertoire holds about 61,000 distinct CDR3 sequences, about 31% seen once, with roughly 2.5% in the top ten. Input material: tumor-infiltrating naive CD4+ T cells sorted from the breast tumor. These receptors came from a female donor with breast cancer. Both conserved end residues are part of each CDR3. A D gene is named only where the DNA matches it firmly. The listing skips clone size in some rows; elsewhere it reads once, few, many or a size class.

TRBJ2-7 . TRBD1 TRBV19 13 CASTRDSGNEQYF TGTGCCAGTACGAGGGACAGTGGCAACGAGCAGTACTTC
TRBJ1-2 . TRBD1 TRBV6-6 13 CASSQRQGYGYTF TGTGCCAGCAGTCAACGACAGGGGTATGGCTACACCTTC
TRBJ1-1 . . TRBV5-1 13 CASRGVGNTEAFF TGCGCCAGCAGGGGGGTTGGGAACACTGAAGCTTTCTTT
TRBJ2-2 medium-sized . TRBV3-1 13 CASSQQGTGELFF TGTGCCAGCAGCCAACAGGGGACCGGGGAGCTGTTTTTT
TRBJ2-1 . TRBD2 TRBV7-8 13 CASSLERAGVEFF TGTGCCAGCAGCTTAGAACGAGCGGGAGTGGAGTTCTTC
TRBJ2-2 . . TRBV30 12 CAWGLTTGELFF TGTGCCTGGGGCCTGACCACCGGGGAGCTGTTTTTT
TRBJ1-5 few . TRBV4-2 18 CASRPQPRVDGTDQPQHF TGTGCCAGCAGACCTCAACCCCGGGTCGACGGAACTGATCAGCCCCAGCATTTT
TRBJ2-7 . . TRBV5-1 16 CASSTGSRDGSYEQYF TGCGCCAGCAGCACAGGAAGCCGGGACGGCTCCTACGAGCAGTACTTC
TRBJ2-7 many . TRBV7-2 13 CASSYGYLGEQYF TGTGCCAGCAGCTACGGGTATCTTGGGGAGCAGTACTTC
TRBJ2-2 few . TRBV20-1 13 CSARDLDTGELFF TGCAGTGCTAGAGATCTAGATACCGGGGAGCTGTTTTTT
TRBJ2-3 . TRBD1 TRBV7-2 16 CASSYGTVQAVDTQYF TGTGCCAGCAGTTATGGGACAGTTCAGGCGGTGGATACGCAGTATTTT
TRBJ2-7 few TRBD2 TRBV5-1 14 CASRPSGSIHEQYF TGCGCCAGCAGACCAAGCGGGAGTATCCACGAGCAGTACTTC
TRBJ1-3 . TRBD1 TRBV18 17 CASSKQGALSSGNTIYF TGTGCCAGCTCCAAACAGGGGGCTTTGAGCTCTGGAAACACCATATATTTT
TRBJ2-1 few . TRBV14 15 CASSRRDKSYNEQFF TGTGCCAGCAGCCGGAGGGACAAGTCCTACAATGAGCAGTTCTTC
TRBJ2-1 . TRBD2 TRBV6-1 13 CASSPTLGTRQFF TGTGCCAGCAGTCCTACCCTTGGGACTAGGCAGTTCTTC
TRBJ2-7 once TRBD2 TRBV29-1 14 CSVGLREASYEQYF TGCAGCGTTGGACTGCGGGAGGCATCCTACGAGCAGTACTTC
TRBJ2-1 medium-sized TRBD1 TRBV7-9 14 CASSSGTGRNEQFF TGTGCCAGCAGCTCCGGGACAGGGCGGAATGAGCAGTTCTTC
TRBJ2-3 . TRBD1 TRBV7-2 16 CASSRRGQGGADTQYF TGTGCCAGCAGCCGCCGGGGACAGGGGGGCGCAGATACGCAGTATTTT
TRBJ2-3 . . TRBV6-1 15 CASSEKGGGTDTQYF TGTGCCAGCAGTGAAAAGGGCGGGGGCACAGATACGCAGTATTTT
TRBJ1-2 few TRBD1 TRBV10-3 14 CAISGGTVNYGYTF TGTGCCATCAGTGGGGGGACAGTGAACTATGGCTACACCTTC
TRBJ1-1 . . TRBV3-1 13 CATQGPLNTEAFF TGTGCCACCCAGGGGCCATTGAACACTGAAGCTTTCTTT
TRBJ2-1 few . TRBV7-2 14 CASSLARTSNEQFF TGTGCCAGCAGCTTAGCGAGGACAAGTAATGAGCAGTTCTTC
TRBJ2-2 few TRBD2 TRBV4-2 15 CASSPTSEFTGELFF TGTGCCAGCAGTCCGACTAGCGAGTTCACCGGGGAGCTGTTTTTT